This T cell receptor (beta chain) was recorded in a study of early T cells in non-severe SARS-CoV-2 infection. Study observations and caveats: Anti-spike CD8 responses were favored by VDJdb matching, which missed private and CD4 specificities.

TCRdb itself ran the 5' RACE reads through MiXCR, one entry per CDR3 protein. The sample consists of 45,000 to 60,000 distinct CDR3 sequences, 7.7% of them appearing once. V gave up 6 bases and J gave up 0 bases; unmatched junction bases: 10. Germline CDR1 is SGHAT and CDR2 is FQDESV (reference sequence). CDR3 size: 18 residues. This clonotype showed up just a few times. Its antigen is unknown. Input material: whole blood. This sequence originates from an adult who was a healthcare worker with PCR-confirmed SARS-CoV-2 infection or an uninfected control (not recorded which). V is TRBV11-1 and J is TRBJ2-6, with 8 bases identical to TRBD1. The CDR3 nucleotides read TGTGCCAGCAGAGAGACGACAGGGGCATTCTCTGGGGCCAACGTCCTGACTTTC. It specifies CASRETTGAFSGANVLTF.